The source of this T cell receptor beta chain is a study of T cells in Graves' hyperthyroidism and ophthalmopathy. Study-level points and caveats: The model predicted ophthalmopathy a median 6.5 months before onset. From stable hyperthyroidism, ophthalmopathy was set apart by a 13 V-J model.

CDR1 and CDR2 from the germline V gene are SGHRS and YFSETQ. V was trimmed by 3 bases and J by 3 bases, leaving 10 bases between them. The CDR3 has 13 amino acids. Patients between 18 and 65 years old had hyperthyroidism, newly diagnosed and lasting under 2 months. Diagnostic assessment was based on clinical symptoms, serum thyroxine and TRAb, thyroid ultrasound and orbital computed tomography. There are many counts of this clonotype. No antigen is known for it. Researchers amplified the TCR beta CDR3 regions from RNA transcripts. The TCR CDR3 first-round RT-PCR relied on the HTBI primer set. TCRdb fed the multiplex PCR reads into MiXCR, producing one record per CDR3 protein. The sample lists roughly 300,000 distinct CDR3 sequences, over 15% occurring once.

Sequenced material: blood. The clonotype originates from a woman aged 50 to 60 with Graves' hyperthyroidism. The V call is TRBV5-1, the J call TRBJ2-7, with TRBD1 as a possible D gene (5 bases). CDR3 DNA: TGCGCCAGCAGCTCGGACAACCACTACGAGCAGTACTTC. Its protein product is CASSSDNHYEQYF. Based on the CDR3 plus reference TRBV5-1 and TRBJ2-7, the full variable domain is KAGVTQTPRYLIKTRGQQVTLSCSPISGHRSVSWYQQTPGQGLQFLFEYFSETQRNKGNFPGRFSGRQFSNSRSEMNVSTLELGDSALYLCASSSDNHYEQYFGPGTRLTVT.